One sample yielded the 10 T cell receptor beta chains listed below, sequenced in a study of PD-1 blockade in classical Hodgkin lymphoma. The time point denotes: cycle 4 day 1 (C4D1), after 5 to 7 weeks of nivolumab. Every patient experienced relapse after autologous stem cell transplantation, and brentuximab vedotin exposure varied. Generated by immunoSEQ multiplex PCR, the TCRdb table keeps only in-frame clones and is missing some. The sample records around 45,000 clones, around 80% being singletons. The specimen comprised peripheral blood mononuclear cells (PBMCs), sampled before the fourth cycle of nivolumab. The receptors shown here come from a human donor with classical Hodgkin lymphoma.

The chain combines TRBV7-8 with TRBJ2-3; 11 nucleotides agree with TRBD2. Germline V gene data show CDR1 as SGHVS and CDR2 as FQNEAQ. J was trimmed by 1 base and V by 6 bases; bases with no gene match: 9. This CDR3 is built from 17 residues. The CDR3 sequence is CASSPLTSGGGTDTQYF. Here the CDR3 DNA reads TGTGCCAGCAGTCCCCTTACTAGCGGGGGAGGCACAGATACGCAGTATTTT.

This clone was detected a few times. The rearrangement links TRBV27 to TRBJ1-1; no definite D call. The germline gives CDR1 MNHEY, CDR2 SMNVEV (reference sequence). Trimming shortened V by 5 bases and J by 3 bases, and 16 bases separated the two germline ends. This CDR3 comprises 15 residues. The CDR3, as DNA: TGTGCCAGCAGTCCCCTGGACCGGACGGACACTGAAGCTTTCTTT. Amino acids: CASSPLDRTDTEAFF.

The chain uses TRBV11-3 and TRBJ2-1; D gene unclear. Germline-derived CDR1 and CDR2 are SGHNT and YENEEA. The CDR3 totals 15 residues. The ends were cut back, 3 bases at V and 8 bases at J, with 17 bases in the middle. CDR3 sequence: CASSLGSGEVDEQFF. The DNA for the CDR3 is TGTGCCAGCAGCTTGGGGTCAGGAGAGGTCGATGAGCAGTTCTTC.

The chain uses TRBV15 and TRBJ1-3; D unclear. Trimming stripped 0 bases from V and 9 bases from J, with 12 bases between. In germline, CDR1 is LNHNV, CDR2 YYDKDF (reference sequence). CDR3 length: 14 residues. CDR3 protein: CATSRDRTSRTIYF. CDR3 nucleotides: TGTGCCACCAGCAGAGACCGAACCTCGCGCACCATATATTTT.

V usage is TRBV10-3 and J usage is TRBJ2-2, with TRBD2 matching over 8 bases. The length of the CDR3 is 15 residues. CDR1 is ENHRY, CDR2 SYGVKD, per germline. The junction had 9 bases not matched to a gene; V was cut back by 7 bases and J by 5 bases. The CDR3 spells CAITSGGAQTGELFF. DNA for the CDR3: TGTGCCATCACCTCCGGGGGGGCGCAAACCGGGGAGCTGTTTTTT.

The gene calls are TRBV18 and TRBJ1-5; TRBD1 aligns across 11 bases. Germline lookup yields CDR1 KGHSH and CDR2 LQKENI. This CDR3 is built from 15 residues. V shed 1 base, J shed 8 bases, and the junction held 4 bases outside the gene matches. CDR3 protein: CASSPLGTGGEPQHF. The DNA for the CDR3 is TGTGCCAGCTCACCACTCGGGACAGGGGGTGAGCCCCAGCATTTT.

This clone was picked up one time. J is TRBJ2-5 and V is TRBV7-2; possibly TRBD2 for D (5 bases). CDR1 is SGHTA, CDR2 FQGNSA, per germline. Between the trimmed V and J ends, which lost 5 bases and 4 bases, there was a span of 8 bases. This CDR3 comprises 12 residues. The CDR3: CASSQDLETQYF. CDR3 coding DNA: TGTGCCAGCAGCCAGGACTTAGAGACCCAGTACTTC. The whole variable domain, remainder taken from reference TRBV7-2 and TRBJ2-5, is GAGVSQSPSNKVTEKGKDVELRCDPISGHTALYWYRQSLGQGLEFLIYFQGNSAPDKSGLPSDRFSAERTGGSVSTLTIQRTQQEDSAVYLCASSQDLETQYFGPGTRLLVL.

The chain carries TRBV23-1 and TRBJ2-3, with D perhaps given as TRBD1 or TRBD2 (5 bases each). TRBV23-1 is assigned to the ORF class and has an uncertain function. V gave up 6 bases and J gave up 4 bases, with 8 bases separating them. This CDR3 is 12 amino acids long. CDR3 in amino acids: CASSGAPDTQYF. DNA for the CDR3: TGCGCCAGCAGCGGGGCCCCAGATACGCAGTATTTT.

This clone was seen more than once but under ten times. This chain joins TRBV19 and TRBJ1-3; D unclear. The germline V gene encodes CDR1 LNHDA and CDR2 SQIVND (reference sequence). V dropped 1 base and J dropped 4 bases, with 17 bases sitting between them. The CDR3 has 17 amino acids. The CDR3 here is CASSIVGWNSRGNTIYF. The CDR3 nucleotides are TGTGCCAGTAGTATAGTGGGCTGGAACAGCCGAGGAAACACCATATATTTT.

The chain is built from TRBV5-4 and TRBJ2-7; TRBD1 or TRBD2 may be the D gene (5 bases each). The germline gives CDR1 SGHNT, CDR2 YYREEE (reference sequence). V gave up 4 bases and J gave up 2 bases, with 16 bases separating them. This CDR3 contains 15 residues. CDR3 residues: CASSLGVDTAYEQYF. CDR3 DNA: TGTGCCAGCAGCCTGGGGGTGGACACTGCCTACGAGCAGTACTTC.